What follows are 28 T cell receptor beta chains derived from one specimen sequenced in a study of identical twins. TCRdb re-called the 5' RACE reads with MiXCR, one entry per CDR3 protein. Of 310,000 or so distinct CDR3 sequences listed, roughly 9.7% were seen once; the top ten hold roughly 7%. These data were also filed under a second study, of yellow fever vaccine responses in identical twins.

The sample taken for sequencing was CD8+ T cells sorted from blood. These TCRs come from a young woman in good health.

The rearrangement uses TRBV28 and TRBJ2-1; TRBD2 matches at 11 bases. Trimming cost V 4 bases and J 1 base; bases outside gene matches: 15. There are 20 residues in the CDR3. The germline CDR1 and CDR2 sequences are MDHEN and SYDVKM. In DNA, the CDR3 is TGTGCCAGCAGTTCGATGACTAGCGGGGCGCTTCAGCGATCCTACAATGAGCAGTTCTTC. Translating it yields CASSSMTSGALQRSYNEQFF.

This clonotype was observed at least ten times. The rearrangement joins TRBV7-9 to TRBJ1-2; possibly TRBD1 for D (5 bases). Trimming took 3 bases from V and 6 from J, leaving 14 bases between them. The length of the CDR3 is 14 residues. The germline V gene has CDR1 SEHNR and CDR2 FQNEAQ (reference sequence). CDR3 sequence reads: CASSFPGTVDGYTF. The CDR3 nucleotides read TGTGCCAGCAGCTTCCCAGGGACTGTGGATGGCTACACCTTC.

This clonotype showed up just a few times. The CDR3 DNA follows: TGTGCCAGCAGAGGTCAGGCCTACGAGCAGTACTTC. Its protein is CASRGQAYEQYF. The chain couples TRBV7-9 to TRBJ2-7, with D unclear. Germline V CDR1 and CDR2: SEHNR, FQNEAQ (reference sequence). Trimming cost V 6 bases and J 2 bases, with 8 bases left between them. The CDR3 runs 12 residues. The complete variable domain, with remaining parts taken from reference TRBV7-9 and TRBJ2-7, reads DTGVSQNPRHKITKRGQNVTFRCDPISEHNRLYWYRQTLGQGPEFLTYFQNEAQLEKSRLLSDRFSAERPKGSFSTLEIQRTEQGDSAMYLCASRGQAYEQYFGPGTRLTVT.

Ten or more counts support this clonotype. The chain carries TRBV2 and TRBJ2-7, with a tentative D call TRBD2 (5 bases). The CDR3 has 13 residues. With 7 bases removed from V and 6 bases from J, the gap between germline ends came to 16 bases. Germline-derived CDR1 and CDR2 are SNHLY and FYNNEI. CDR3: CASKDPGISEQYF. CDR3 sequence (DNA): TGTGCCAGCAAGGATCCGGGAATTTCCGAGCAGTACTTC.

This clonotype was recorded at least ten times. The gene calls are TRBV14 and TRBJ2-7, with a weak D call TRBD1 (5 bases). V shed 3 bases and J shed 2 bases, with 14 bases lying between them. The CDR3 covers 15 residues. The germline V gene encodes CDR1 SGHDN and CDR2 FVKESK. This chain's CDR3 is CASSQARTSTYEQYF. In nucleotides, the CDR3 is TGTGCCAGCAGCCAGGCCCGGACATCAACCTACGAGCAGTACTTC.

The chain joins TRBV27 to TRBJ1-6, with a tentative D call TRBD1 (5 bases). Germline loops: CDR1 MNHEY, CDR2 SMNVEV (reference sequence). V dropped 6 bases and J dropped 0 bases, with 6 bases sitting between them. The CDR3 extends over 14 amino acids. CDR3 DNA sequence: TGTGCCAGCAGGGGGACCTCCTATAATTCACCCCTCCACTTT. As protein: CASRGTSYNSPLHF.

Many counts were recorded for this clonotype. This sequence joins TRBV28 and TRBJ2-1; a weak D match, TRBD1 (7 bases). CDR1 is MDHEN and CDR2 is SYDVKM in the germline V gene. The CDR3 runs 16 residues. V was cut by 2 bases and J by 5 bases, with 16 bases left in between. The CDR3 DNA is TGTGCCAGCAGTTTAGTGGGACAGCGGGTAAACAATGAGCAGTTCTTC. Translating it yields CASSLVGQRVNNEQFF.

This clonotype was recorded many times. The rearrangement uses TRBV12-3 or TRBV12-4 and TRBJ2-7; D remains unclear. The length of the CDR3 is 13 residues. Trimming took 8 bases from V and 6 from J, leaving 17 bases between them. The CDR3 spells CASAVGYFREQYF. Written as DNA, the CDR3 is TGTGCCAGCGCGGTTGGGTATTTCCGCGAGCAGTACTTC.

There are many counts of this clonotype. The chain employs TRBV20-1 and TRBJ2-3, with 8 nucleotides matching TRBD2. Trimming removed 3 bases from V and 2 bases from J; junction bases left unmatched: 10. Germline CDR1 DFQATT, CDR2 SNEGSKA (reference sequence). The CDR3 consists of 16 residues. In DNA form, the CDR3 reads TGCAGTGCTAGGGGGGATAGCGGGGTTTACACAGATACGCAGTATTTT. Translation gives CSARGDSGVYTDTQYF.

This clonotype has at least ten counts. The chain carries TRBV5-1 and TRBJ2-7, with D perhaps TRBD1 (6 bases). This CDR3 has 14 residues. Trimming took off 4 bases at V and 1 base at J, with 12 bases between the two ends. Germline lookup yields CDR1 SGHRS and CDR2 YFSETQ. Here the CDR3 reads CASSDGGPSYEQYF. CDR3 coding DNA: TGCGCCAGCAGCGATGGGGGCCCTTCCTACGAGCAGTACTTC.

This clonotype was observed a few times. CDR3 in amino acids: CASSGWGESSYNEQFF. The CDR3 nucleotides are TGTGCCAGCAGCGGATGGGGAGAGAGCTCCTACAATGAGCAGTTCTTC. V is TRBV7-8 and J is TRBJ2-1, with D tentatively TRBD2 (5 bases). V was cut by 5 bases and J by 0 bases, with 14 bases left in between. Germline values: CDR1 SGHVS, CDR2 FQNEAQ. This CDR3 spans 16 amino acids.

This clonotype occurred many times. The CDR3 coding sequence is TGTGCCAGCAGTTCAAAACCGGGACCCTACTCCTACAATGAGCAGTTCTTC. Translated, it gives CASSSKPGPYSYNEQFF. The V gene is TRBV27, the J gene TRBJ2-1; D tentatively fits TRBD1 or TRBD2 (5 bases each). The CDR3 length is 17 residues. V was clipped by 4 bases and J by 0 bases, with 16 bases between them. Looked up from germline, CDR1 is MNHEY and CDR2 is SMNVEV (reference sequence).

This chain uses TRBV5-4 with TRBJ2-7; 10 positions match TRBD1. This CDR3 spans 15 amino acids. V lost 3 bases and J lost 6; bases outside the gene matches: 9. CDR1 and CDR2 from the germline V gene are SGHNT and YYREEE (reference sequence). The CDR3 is CASSSTGTGVSEQYF. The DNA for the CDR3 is TGTGCCAGCAGCTCCACCGGGACAGGGGTCTCCGAGCAGTACTTC.

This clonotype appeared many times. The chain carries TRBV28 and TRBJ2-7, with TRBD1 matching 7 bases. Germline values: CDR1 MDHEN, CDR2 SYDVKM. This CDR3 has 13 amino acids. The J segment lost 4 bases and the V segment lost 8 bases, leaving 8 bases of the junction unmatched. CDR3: CASAGGNLYEQYF. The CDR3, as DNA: TGTGCCAGCGCAGGGGGTAACTTATACGAGCAGTACTTC.

CDR3 coding DNA: TGTGCCAGCAGAGGGACAGGGGGTTATAGCAATCAGCCCCAGCATTTT. Its protein product is CASRGTGGYSNQPQHF. The genes are TRBV2 and TRBJ1-5, with 11 positions matching TRBD1. This CDR3 comprises 16 residues. Trimming removed 6 bases from V and 0 bases from J; junction bases left unmatched: 4. Per germline, CDR1 SNHLY and CDR2 FYNNEI.

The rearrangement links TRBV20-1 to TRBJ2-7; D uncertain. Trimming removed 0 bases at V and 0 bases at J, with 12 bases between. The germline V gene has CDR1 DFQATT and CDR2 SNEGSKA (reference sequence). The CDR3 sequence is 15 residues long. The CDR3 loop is CSARDFAASSYEQYF. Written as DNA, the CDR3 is TGCAGTGCTAGAGATTTCGCGGCAAGCTCCTACGAGCAGTACTTC.

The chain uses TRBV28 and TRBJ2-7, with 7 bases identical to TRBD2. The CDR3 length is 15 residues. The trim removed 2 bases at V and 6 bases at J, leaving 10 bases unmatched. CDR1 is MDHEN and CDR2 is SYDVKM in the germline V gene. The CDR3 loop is CASSLTGGRLGEQYF. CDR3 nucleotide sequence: TGTGCCAGCAGTTTAACAGGCGGGAGATTGGGCGAGCAGTACTTC.

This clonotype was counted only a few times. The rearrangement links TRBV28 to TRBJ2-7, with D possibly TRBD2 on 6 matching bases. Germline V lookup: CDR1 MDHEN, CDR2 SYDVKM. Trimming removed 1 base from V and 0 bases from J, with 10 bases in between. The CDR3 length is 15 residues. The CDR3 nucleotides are TGTGCCAGCAGTTTATTCGGGAGTCTCTCCTACGAGCAGTACTTC. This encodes CASSLFGSLSYEQYF.

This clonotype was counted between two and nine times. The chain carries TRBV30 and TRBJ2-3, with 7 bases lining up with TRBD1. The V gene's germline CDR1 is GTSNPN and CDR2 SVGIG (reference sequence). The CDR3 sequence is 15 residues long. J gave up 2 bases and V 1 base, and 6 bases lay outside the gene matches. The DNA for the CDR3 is TGTGCCTGGAGTGAAACAGGGGTCCACACAGATACGCAGTATTTT. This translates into CAWSETGVHTDTQYF.

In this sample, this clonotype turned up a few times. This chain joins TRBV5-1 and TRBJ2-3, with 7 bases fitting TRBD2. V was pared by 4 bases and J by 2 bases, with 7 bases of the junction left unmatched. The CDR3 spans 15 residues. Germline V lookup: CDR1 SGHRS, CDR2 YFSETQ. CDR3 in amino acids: CASSLWGGVTDTQYF. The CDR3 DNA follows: TGCGCCAGCAGCCTGTGGGGGGGGGTCACAGATACGCAGTATTTT. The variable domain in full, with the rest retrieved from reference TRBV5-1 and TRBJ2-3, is KAGVTQTPRYLIKTRGQQVTLSCSPISGHRSVSWYQQTPGQGLQFLFEYFSETQRNKGNFPGRFSGRQFSNSRSEMNVSTLELGDSALYLCASSLWGGVTDTQYFGPGTRLTVL.

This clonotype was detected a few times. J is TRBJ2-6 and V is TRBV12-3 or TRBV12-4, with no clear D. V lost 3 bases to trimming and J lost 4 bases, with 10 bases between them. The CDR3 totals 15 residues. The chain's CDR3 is CASSFGPPGANVLTF. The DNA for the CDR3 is TGTGCCAGCAGTTTTGGTCCGCCCGGGGCCAACGTCCTGACTTTC.

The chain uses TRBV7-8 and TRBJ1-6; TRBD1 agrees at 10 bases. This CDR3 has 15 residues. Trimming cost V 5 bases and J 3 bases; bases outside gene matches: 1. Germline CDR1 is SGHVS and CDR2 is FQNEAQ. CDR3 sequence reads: CASSGTGDYNSPLHF. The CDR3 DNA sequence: TGTGCCAGCAGCGGGACAGGGGACTATAATTCACCCCTCCACTTT.

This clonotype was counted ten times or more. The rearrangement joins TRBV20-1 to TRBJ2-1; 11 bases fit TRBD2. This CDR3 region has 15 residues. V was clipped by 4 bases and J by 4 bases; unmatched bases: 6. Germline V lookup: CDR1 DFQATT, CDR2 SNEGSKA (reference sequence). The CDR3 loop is CSAMIAGGPYNEQFF. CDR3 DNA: TGCAGTGCTATGATAGCGGGAGGGCCATACAATGAGCAGTTCTTC.

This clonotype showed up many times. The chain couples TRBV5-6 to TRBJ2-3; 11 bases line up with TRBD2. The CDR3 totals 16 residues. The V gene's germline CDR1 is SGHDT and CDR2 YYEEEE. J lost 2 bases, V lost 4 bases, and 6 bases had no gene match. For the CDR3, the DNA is TGTGCCAGCAGCCGGGGACTAGCGGAATACACAGATACGCAGTATTTT. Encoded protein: CASSRGLAEYTDTQYF.

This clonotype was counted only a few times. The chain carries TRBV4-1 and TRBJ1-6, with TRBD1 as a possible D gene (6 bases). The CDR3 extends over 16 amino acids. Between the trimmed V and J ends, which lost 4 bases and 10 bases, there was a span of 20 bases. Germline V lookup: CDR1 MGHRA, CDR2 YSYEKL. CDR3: CASSPTGGGRVSPLHF. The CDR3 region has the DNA TGCGCCAGCAGCCCCACCGGAGGGGGGCGAGTCTCACCCCTCCACTTT.

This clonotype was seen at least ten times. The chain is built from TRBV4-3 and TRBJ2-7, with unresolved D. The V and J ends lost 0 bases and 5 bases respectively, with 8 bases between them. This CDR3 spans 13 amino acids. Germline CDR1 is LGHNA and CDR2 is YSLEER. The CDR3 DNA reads TGCGCCAGCAGCCAAGACAGGACCCACGAGCAGTACTTC. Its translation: CASSQDRTHEQYF.

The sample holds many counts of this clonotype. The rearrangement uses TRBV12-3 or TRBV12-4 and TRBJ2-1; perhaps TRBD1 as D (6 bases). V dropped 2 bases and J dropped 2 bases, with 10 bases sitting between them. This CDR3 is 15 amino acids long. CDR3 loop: CASSLQGITYNEQFF. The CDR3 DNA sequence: TGTGCCAGCAGTTTACAGGGGATAACCTACAATGAGCAGTTCTTC.

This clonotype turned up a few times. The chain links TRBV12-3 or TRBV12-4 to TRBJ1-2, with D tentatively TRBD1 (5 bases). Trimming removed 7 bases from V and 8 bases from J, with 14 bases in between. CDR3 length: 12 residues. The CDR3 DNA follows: TGTGCCAGCATCGGGACCAGCGAGGGCTACACCTTC. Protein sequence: CASIGTSEGYTF.